This T cell receptor beta chain stems from a study of blood T cells in healthy people across ages. A second PCR of 7 to 11 cycles used a sample-barcoded 5' primer and a J-beta primer mix. TCRdb recomputed calls from the 5' RACE reads with MiXCR, one row per CDR3 protein. The repertoire holds 540,000 or so distinct CDR3 sequences, with around 24% as singletons. Findings and limits, study-wide: TCR beta diversity was tightly associated with the proportion of naive T cells.

Worth noting for this clonotype: Its matching antigen is unknown.

Germline assignment: CDR1 SEHNR and CDR2 FQNEAQ (reference sequence). This CDR3 spans 13 amino acids. Losses at the gene ends were 5 bases for V and 4 bases for J; bases not matched to a gene: 4. Donors each provided 7.5 to 10 milliliters of peripheral blood. Another study also made use of these data, one on T cells of mothers and their children. In that study: Three healthy Caucasian mothers, along with their six children, served as the donors. Every mother produced more than 9.5 million TCR beta CDR3 reads, whereas every child provided 3 million to 3.5 million.

This chain links TRBV7-9 with TRBJ2-5, with 7 bases that match TRBD1. The receptor comes from a boy younger than 18 in good health. Sequenced sample: blood. CDR3 DNA: TGTGCCAGCAGCCGCAGGGGGACAGAGACCCAGTACTTC. Its translation: CASSRRGTETQYF.